A selection of T cell receptor beta chains follows, all from one sample in a study of blood T cell repertoires in COVID-19. TCRdb keeps only in-frame clones here, not all; method: immunoSEQ multiplex PCR. The sample contains approximately 190,000 clones, about 88% of which appear only once. Sequenced: PBMCs or T cells enriched from blood (not recorded which). These receptors all stem from a woman in her thirties or forties in a cohort exposed to, infected with or recovered from COVID-19 (not recorded which). CDR3s include the opening cysteine and the closing phenylalanine or tryptophan. A D gene is named only where the DNA matches it firmly. For some rows the clone size is stated as once, few or many, or as a class when expanded; others skip it.

v_gene	d_gene	j_gene	abundance	CDR3aa	CDR3nt
TRBV9	TRBD1	TRBJ2-2	once	CASSAPGQGAEVKAGELFF	TGTGCCAGCAGCGCCCCGGGACAGGGGGCGGAAGTAAAGGCCGGGGAGCTGTTTTTT
TRBV27	TRBD2	TRBJ2-7	-	CASSSSGRYEQYF	TGTGCCAGCAGTTCTAGCGGGAGGTACGAGCAGTACTTC
TRBV2	-	TRBJ1-5	-	CASEDSFNQPQHF	TGTGCCAGCGAGGACAGCTTCAATCAGCCCCAGCATTTT
TRBV28	TRBD1	TRBJ2-4	-	CASSPPNYRGAKNIQYF	TGTGCCAGCAGTCCACCTAATTACAGGGGGGCCAAAAACATTCAGTACTTC
TRBV3-1/TRBV3-2	TRBD2	TRBJ2-3	once	CASSLAGATDTQYF	TGTGCCAGCAGCCTAGCGGGGGCTACAGATACGCAGTATTTT
TRBV5-1	-	TRBJ1-4	-	CASSRPAGAGDEKLFF	TGCGCCAGCAGTCGACCCGCAGGCGCCGGGGATGAAAAACTGTTTTTT
TRBV24-1	-	TRBJ1-1	-	CATSGGDLNTEAFF	TGTGCCACCAGTGGAGGAGACTTGAACACTGAAGCTTTCTTT
TRBV20-1	-	TRBJ2-1	-	CSASAWAGRVNEQFF	TGCAGTGCTAGTGCCTGGGCGGGACGAGTAAATGAGCAGTTCTTC
TRBV10-2	-	TRBJ1-5	-	CASSDLTVGNQPQHF	TGCGCCAGCAGTGACCTGACAGTTGGCAATCAGCCCCAGCATTTT
TRBV7-2	TRBD2	TRBJ2-1	once	CASSKDGTSEIRQFF	TGTGCCAGCAGCAAAGACGGGACTAGCGAAATTCGGCAGTTCTTC
TRBV28	TRBD1	TRBJ1-5	-	CASRPQGHLTLWGEPQHF	TGTGCCAGCAGACCACAGGGGCACTTAACTTTATGGGGAGAGCCCCAGCATTTT
TRBV9	-	TRBJ2-1	-	CASSDPGSQGYNEQFF	TGTGCCAGCAGCGACCCAGGGAGCCAGGGGTACAATGAGCAGTTCTTC
TRBV28	TRBD1	TRBJ1-2	-	CASRTGGLIYGYTF	TGTGCCAGCAGGACAGGGGGCCTTATCTATGGCTACACCTTC
TRBV28	TRBD2	TRBJ2-7	-	CASNQGVSGRVRDEQYF	TGTGCCAGCAACCAAGGCGTTAGCGGGAGGGTAAGAGACGAGCAGTACTTC
TRBV27	-	TRBJ2-2	once	CASSWAGNTGELFF	TGTGCCAGCAGTTGGGCAGGGAACACCGGGGAGCTGTTTTTT
TRBV3-1/TRBV3-2	TRBD2	TRBJ2-2	-	CASSRRDHLGTSGRAYTGELFF	TGTGCCAGCAGCCGGCGTGACCATCTAGGGACTAGCGGGAGGGCCTACACCGGGGAGCTGTTTTTT
TRBV5-1	TRBD1	TRBJ2-7	-	CASGTGGLYEQYF	TGCGCCAGCGGTACAGGGGGCCTCTACGAGCAGTACTTC
TRBV6-1	-	TRBJ1-5	-	CASSEMWSQPQHF	TGTGCCAGCAGTGAAATGTGGAGTCAGCCCCAGCATTTT
TRBV5-8	-	TRBJ2-7	few	CASPSRVRAYEQYF	TGTGCCAGCCCCTCCCGGGTCAGGGCCTACGAGCAGTACTTC
TRBV5-1	-	TRBJ1-1	-	CASSERTRSNTEAFF	TGCGCCAGCAGCGAAAGGACACGTTCGAACACTGAAGCTTTCTTT
TRBV3-1/TRBV3-2	-	TRBJ1-1	-	CASSQVSRQQTEAFF	TGTGCCAGCAGCCAAGTTTCCCGACAGCAAACAGAAGCTTTCTTT
TRBV3-1/TRBV3-2	-	TRBJ2-7	once	CASSQPSRGGFYEQYF	TGTGCCAGCAGCCAGCCCTCTCGAGGAGGTTTCTACGAGCAGTACTTC
TRBV6-5	-	TRBJ1-5	few	CASSLKQGSAQPQHF	TGTGCCAGCAGTCTAAAGCAGGGTTCGGCTCAGCCCCAGCATTTT
TRBV29-1	-	TRBJ1-4	-	CSVGARAPNEKLFF	TGCAGCGTTGGAGCCAGGGCCCCAAATGAAAAACTGTTTTTT
TRBV28	-	TRBJ1-6	few	CASSLGGSNSPLHF	TGTGCCAGCAGCCTCGGAGGCTCTAATTCACCCCTCCACTTT
TRBV24-1	TRBD1	TRBJ1-3	-	CATSDSGQGGDTIYF	TGTGCCACCAGTGATAGCGGACAGGGTGGCGACACCATATATTTT
TRBV4-3	TRBD1	TRBJ2-4	-	CASSSWTGDESAKNIQYF	TGCGCCAGCAGCTCATGGACAGGGGACGAATCGGCCAAAAACATTCAGTACTTC